This TCR beta chain is from a study of CD8 T cells in ankylosing spondylitis (dated by TCRdb to the late 2010s). Context from the whole study: To find TCR variants linked to disease, the study profiled T cell receptor beta repertoires in ankylosing spondylitis patients and healthy donors. Peripheral blood samples were taken, and synovial fluid was additionally collected from ankylosing spondylitis patients. The full study cohort was made up of 25 to 30 ankylosing spondylitis patients and 108 healthy donors.

The CDR3 has 14 amino acids, counting the end cysteine and phenylalanine. Only CDR3 DNA remains: 42 bases, in frame from the first base. V is pared back by 3 bases and J by 6 bases, with 15 bases lying between the germline termini. Taken from the germline V gene (reference sequence), the CDR1 and CDR2 loops are MNHEY and SMNVEV. The instrument was an Illumina HiSeq 2500. Quantitative 5'-RACE with molecular barcodes was the method used to prepare the TCR beta libraries. In the original analysis: Disease-linked TCR variants were identified with a new computational method built on a probabilistic model of VDJ rearrangement. The raw public reads went through TCRdb reprocessing: fastp at Q25, MiXCR clone calling, in-frame beta chains kept. When rows share a CDR3 protein, they turn into one entry using the most common DNA and genes. What appears here as the V and J calls and clone size reflects TCRdb's work, not the paper's. For this sample there are a few hundred thousand distinct CDR3 sequences; about 20% appear just once. The ten biggest clones cover about a third of the sample.

Paper-wide results and their limitations: A TCR beta motif of fewer than 10 highly homologous amino acid variants appeared characteristic of blood from ankylosing spondylitis patients. The disease-linked clones had a CD8+ phenotype and were found at relatively low frequencies in peripheral blood. Some motif variants were previously reported in synovial fluid and blood of reactive arthritis patients, suggesting common disease-initiation mechanisms. Significant enrichment of the disease-linked clones was reported in matched synovial fluid samples from ankylosing spondylitis patients.

With respect to this clonotype: Its binding antigen is unknown. Base-call qualities are not available, and no considerably larger clone is one nucleotide away.

The sequenced sample was blood, either unsorted or a sorted T cell fraction (not recorded which). The TCR originated in a male donor with ankylosing spondylitis or in good health (not recorded which). The V and J segments used are TRBV27 and TRBJ2-7; perhaps TRBD2 is the D gene, with 6 bases matching. The DNA sequence is given as TGTGCCAGCAGTTTGTCGACTAGTCTCGGCGAGCAGTACTTC. It is translated as CASSLSTSLGEQYF.